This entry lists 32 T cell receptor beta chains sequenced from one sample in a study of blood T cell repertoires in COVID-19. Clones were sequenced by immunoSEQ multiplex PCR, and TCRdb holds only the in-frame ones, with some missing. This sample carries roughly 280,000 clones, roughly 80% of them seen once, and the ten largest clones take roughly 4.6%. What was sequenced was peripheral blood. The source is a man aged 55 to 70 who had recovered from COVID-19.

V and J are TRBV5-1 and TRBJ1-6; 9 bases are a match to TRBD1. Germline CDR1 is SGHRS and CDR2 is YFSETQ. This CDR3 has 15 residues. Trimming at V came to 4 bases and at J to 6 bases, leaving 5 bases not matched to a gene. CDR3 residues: CASSPQGAPNSPLHF. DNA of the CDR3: TGCGCCAGCAGCCCACAGGGGGCGCCTAATTCACCCCTCCACTTT.

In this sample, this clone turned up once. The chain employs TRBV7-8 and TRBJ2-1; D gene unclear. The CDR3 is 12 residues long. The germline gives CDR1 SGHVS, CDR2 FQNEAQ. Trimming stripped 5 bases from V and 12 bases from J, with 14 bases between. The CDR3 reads CASSPEVTRQFF. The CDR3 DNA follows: TGTGCCAGCAGCCCCGAAGTCACTCGGCAGTTCTTC. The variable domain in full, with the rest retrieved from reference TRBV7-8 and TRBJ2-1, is GAGVSQSPRYKVAKRGQDVALRCDPISGHVSLFWYQQALGQGPEFLTYFQNEAQLDKSGLPSDRFFAERPEGSVSTLKIQRTQQEDSAVYLCASSPEVTRQFFGPGTRLTVL.

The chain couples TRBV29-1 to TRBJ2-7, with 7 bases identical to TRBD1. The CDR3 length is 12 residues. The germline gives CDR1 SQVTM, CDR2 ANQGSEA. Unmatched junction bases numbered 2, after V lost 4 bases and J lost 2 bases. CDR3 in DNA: TGCAGCGTTGGGACAGGAACCTACGAGCAGTACTTC. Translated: CSVGTGTYEQYF.

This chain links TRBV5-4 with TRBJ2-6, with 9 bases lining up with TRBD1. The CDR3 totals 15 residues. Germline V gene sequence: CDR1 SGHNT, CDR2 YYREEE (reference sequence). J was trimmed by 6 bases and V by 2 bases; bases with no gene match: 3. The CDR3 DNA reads TGTGCCAGCAGCTTACGACAGGGGGAGGCCAACGTCCTGACTTTC. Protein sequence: CASSLRQGEANVLTF.

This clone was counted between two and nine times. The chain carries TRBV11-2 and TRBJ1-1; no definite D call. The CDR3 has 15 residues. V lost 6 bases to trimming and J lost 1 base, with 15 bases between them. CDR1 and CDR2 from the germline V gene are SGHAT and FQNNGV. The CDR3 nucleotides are TGTGCCAGCAGGGAAGGGAGGGTTGGGAACACTGAAGCTTTCTTT. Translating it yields CASREGRVGNTEAFF. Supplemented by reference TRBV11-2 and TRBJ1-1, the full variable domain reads EAGVAQSPRYKIIEKRQSVAFWCNPISGHATLYWYQQILGQGPKLLIQFQNNGVVDDSQLPKDRFSAERLKGVDSTLKIQPAKLEDSAVYLCASREGRVGNTEAFFGQGTRLTVV.

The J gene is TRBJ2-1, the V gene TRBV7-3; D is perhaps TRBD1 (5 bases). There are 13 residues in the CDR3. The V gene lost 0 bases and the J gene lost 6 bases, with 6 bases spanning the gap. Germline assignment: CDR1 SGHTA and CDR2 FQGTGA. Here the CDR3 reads CASSLTGLNEQFF. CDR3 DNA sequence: TGTGCCAGCAGCTTAACGGGGCTCAATGAGCAGTTCTTC.

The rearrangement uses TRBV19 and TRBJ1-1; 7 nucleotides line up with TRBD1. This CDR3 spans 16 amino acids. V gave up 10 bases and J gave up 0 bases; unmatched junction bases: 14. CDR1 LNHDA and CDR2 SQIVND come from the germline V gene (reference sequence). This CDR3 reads CATSGQGVRLNTEAFF. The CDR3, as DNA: TGTGCCACCTCCGGGCAGGGGGTAAGGCTGAACACTGAAGCTTTCTTT.

CDR3 nucleotides: TGTGCCAGCAGTTCCCACAGGTACAATGAGCAGTTCTTC. Residues: CASSSHRYNEQFF. The J gene is TRBJ2-1, the V gene TRBV25-1, with D maybe TRBD1 (5 bases). CDR3 length: 13 residues. V lost 5 bases and J 4 bases, leaving 9 bases between the germline ends. Germline V gene lookup returns CDR1 MGHDK and CDR2 SYGVNS.

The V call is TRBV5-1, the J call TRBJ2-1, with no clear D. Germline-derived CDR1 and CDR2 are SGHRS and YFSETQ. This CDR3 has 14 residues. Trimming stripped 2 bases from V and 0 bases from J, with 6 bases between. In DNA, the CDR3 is TGCGCCAGCAGCTTTATCAGCTCCTACAATGAGCAGTTCTTC. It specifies CASSFISSYNEQFF.

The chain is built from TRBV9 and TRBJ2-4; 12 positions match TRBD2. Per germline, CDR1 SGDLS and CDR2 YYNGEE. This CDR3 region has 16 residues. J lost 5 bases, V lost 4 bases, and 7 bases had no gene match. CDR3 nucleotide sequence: TGTGCCAGCAGCCCCAGACTAGCGGGGGTTGAAAACATTCAGTACTTC. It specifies CASSPRLAGVENIQYF. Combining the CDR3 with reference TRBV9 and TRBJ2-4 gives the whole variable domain DSGVTQTPKHLITATGQRVTLRCSPRSGDLSVYWYQQSLDQGLQFLIQYYNGEERAKGNILERFSAQQFPDLHSELNLSSLELGDSALYFCASSPRLAGVENIQYFGAGTRLSVL.

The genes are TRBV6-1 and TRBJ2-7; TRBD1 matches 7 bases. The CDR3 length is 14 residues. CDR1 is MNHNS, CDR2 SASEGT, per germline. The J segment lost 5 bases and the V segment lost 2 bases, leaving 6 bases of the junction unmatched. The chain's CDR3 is CASSEWRQGHEQYF. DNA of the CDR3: TGTGCCAGCAGTGAATGGAGACAGGGTCACGAGCAGTACTTC.

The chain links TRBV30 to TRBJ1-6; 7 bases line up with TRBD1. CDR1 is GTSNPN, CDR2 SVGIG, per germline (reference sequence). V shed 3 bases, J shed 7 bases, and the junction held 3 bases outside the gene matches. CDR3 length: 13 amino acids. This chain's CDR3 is CAWRGTANSPLHF. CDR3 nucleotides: TGTGCCTGGAGGGGGACAGCAAATTCACCCCTCCACTTT.

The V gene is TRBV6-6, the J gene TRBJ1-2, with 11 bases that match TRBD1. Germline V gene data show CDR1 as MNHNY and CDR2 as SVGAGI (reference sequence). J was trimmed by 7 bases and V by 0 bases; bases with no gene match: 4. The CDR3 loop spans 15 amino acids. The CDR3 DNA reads TGTGCCAGCAGTTACTCAGGACAGGGGGCCAGTGGCTACACCTTC. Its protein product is CASSYSGQGASGYTF.

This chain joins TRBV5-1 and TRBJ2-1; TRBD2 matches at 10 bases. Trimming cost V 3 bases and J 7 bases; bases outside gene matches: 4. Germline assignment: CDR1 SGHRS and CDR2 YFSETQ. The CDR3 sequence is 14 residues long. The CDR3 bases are TGCGCCAGCAGCTATCCTAGCGGGGGAAATGAGCAGTTCTTC. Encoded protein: CASSYPSGGNEQFF.

The CDR3 coding sequence is TGTGCCAGCAGCTCCCGGGACAGGGTCTCTGGAAACACCATATATTTT. Encoded protein: CASSSRDRVSGNTIYF. The chain employs TRBV7-9 and TRBJ1-3; 9 bases agree with TRBD1. V was clipped by 4 bases and J by 0 bases; unmatched bases: 4. Per germline, CDR1 SEHNR and CDR2 FQNEAQ (reference sequence). The CDR3 sequence is 16 residues long.

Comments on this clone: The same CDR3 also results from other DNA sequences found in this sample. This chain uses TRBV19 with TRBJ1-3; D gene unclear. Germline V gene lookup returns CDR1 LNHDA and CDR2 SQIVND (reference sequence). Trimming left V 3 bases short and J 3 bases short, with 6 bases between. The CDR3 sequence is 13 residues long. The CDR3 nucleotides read TGTGCCAGTAGTATCGGGAGTGGAAACACCATATATTTT. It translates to CASSIGSGNTIYF.

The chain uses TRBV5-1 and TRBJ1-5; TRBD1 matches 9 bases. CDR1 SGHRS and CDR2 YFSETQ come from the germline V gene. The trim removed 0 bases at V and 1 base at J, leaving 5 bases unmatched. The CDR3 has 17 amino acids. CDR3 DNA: TGCGCCAGCAGCTTGGTCCCCGGGACAGGGAGCAATCAGCCCCAGCATTTT. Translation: CASSLVPGTGSNQPQHF.

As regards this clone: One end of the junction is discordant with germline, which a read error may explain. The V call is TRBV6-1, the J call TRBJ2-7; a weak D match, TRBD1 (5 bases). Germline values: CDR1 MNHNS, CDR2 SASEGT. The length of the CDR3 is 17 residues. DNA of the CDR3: TGTGCCAGCAGCGAAGGGTGGGGCGGAACGACTTCCTACGAGCAGTACTTC. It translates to CASSEGWGGTTSYEQYF.

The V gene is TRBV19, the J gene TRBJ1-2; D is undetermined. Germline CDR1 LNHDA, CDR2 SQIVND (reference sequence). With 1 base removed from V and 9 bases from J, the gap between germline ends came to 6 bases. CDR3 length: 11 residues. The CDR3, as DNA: TGTGCCAGTAGTATAGGCAGAAGCTACACCTTC. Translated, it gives CASSIGRSYTF.

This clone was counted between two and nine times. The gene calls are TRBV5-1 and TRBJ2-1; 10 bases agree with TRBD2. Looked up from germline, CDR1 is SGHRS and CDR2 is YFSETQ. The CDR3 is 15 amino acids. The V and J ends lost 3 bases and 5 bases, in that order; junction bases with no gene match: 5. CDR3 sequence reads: CASSWGTSANNEQFF. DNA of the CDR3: TGCGCCAGCAGCTGGGGGACTAGCGCCAACAATGAGCAGTTCTTC. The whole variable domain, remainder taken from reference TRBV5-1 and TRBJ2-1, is KAGVTQTPRYLIKTRGQQVTLSCSPISGHRSVSWYQQTPGQGLQFLFEYFSETQRNKGNFPGRFSGRQFSNSRSEMNVSTLELGDSALYLCASSWGTSANNEQFFGPGTRLTVL.

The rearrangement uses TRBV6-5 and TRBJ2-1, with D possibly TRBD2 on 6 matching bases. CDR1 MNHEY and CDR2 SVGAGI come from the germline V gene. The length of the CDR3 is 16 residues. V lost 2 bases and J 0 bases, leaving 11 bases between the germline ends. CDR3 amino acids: CASSYQRAFSYNEQFF. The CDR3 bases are TGTGCCAGCAGTTACCAGCGGGCATTCTCCTACAATGAGCAGTTCTTC.

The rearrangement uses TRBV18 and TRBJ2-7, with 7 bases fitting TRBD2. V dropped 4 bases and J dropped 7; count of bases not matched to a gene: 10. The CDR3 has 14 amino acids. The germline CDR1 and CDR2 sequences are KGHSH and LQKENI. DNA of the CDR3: TGTGCCAGCTCACGACGGGAGGCCCTAGGGGAGCAGTACTTC. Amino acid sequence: CASSRREALGEQYF.

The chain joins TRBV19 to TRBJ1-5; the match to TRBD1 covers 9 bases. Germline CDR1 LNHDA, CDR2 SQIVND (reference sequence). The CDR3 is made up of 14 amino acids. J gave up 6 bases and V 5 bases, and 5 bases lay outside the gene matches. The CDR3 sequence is CASSAGTGLQPQHF. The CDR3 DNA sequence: TGTGCCAGTAGTGCCGGGACAGGGCTTCAGCCCCAGCATTTT.

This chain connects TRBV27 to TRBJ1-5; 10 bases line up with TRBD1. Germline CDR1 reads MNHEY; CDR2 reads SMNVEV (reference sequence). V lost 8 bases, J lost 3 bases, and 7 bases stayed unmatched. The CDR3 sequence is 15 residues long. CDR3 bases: TGTGCCAGCTCGGGACAGGGGTTACCCAATCAGCCCCAGCATTTT. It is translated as CASSGQGLPNQPQHF.

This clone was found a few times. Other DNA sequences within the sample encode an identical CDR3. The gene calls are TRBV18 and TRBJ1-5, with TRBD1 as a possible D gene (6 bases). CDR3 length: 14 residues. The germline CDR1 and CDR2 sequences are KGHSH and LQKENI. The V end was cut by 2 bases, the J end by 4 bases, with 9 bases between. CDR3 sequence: CASSPGQGNQPQHF. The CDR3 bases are TGTGCCAGCTCACCAGGGCAGGGGAATCAGCCCCAGCATTTT.

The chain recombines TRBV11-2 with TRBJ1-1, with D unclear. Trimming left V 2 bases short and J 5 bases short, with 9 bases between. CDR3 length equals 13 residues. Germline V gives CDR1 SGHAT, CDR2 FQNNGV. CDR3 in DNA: TGTGCCAGCAGCTTACTACGAAGAACTGAAGCTTTCTTT. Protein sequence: CASSLLRRTEAFF.

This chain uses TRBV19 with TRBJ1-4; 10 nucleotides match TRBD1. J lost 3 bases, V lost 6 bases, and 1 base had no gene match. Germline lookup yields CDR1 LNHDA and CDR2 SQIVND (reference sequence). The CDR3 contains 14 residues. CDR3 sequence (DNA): TGTGCCAGTAGAGGGACAGGGGCTAATGAAAAACTGTTTTTT. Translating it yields CASRGTGANEKLFF.

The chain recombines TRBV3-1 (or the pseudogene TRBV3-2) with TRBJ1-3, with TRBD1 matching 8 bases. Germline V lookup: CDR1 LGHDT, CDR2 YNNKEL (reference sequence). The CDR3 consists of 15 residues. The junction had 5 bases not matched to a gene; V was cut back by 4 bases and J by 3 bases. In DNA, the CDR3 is TGTGCCAGCAGCCGGAACAGGGGGGGTGGAAACACCATATATTTT. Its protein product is CASSRNRGGGNTIYF.

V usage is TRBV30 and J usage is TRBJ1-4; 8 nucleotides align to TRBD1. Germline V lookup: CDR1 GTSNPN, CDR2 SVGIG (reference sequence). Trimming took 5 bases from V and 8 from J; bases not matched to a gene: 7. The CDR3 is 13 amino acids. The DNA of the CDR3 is TGTGCCTGGGGGCGACAGGGGAGAGAAAAACTGTTTTTT. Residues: CAWGRQGREKLFF.

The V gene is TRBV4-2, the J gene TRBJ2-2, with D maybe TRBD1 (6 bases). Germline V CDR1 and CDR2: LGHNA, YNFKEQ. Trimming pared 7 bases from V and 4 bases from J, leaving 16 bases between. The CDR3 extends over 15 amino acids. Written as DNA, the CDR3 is TGTGCCAGCACGCAGGGGTTAGGGTTCACCGGGGAGCTGTTTTTT. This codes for CASTQGLGFTGELFF.

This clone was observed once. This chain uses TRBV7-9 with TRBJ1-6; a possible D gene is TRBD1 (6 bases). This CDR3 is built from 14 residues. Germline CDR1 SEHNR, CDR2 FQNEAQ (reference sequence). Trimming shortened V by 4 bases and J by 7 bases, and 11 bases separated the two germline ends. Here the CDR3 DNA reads TGTGCCAGCAGCTCGACAGGTTGGAATTCACCCCTCCACTTT. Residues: CASSSTGWNSPLHF.

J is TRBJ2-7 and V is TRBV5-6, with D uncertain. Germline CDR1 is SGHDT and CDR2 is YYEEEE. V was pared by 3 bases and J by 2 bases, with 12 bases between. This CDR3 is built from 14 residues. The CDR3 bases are TGTGCCAGCAGCTCGTACCGGGTCCCCTACGAGCAGTACTTC. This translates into CASSSYRVPYEQYF.